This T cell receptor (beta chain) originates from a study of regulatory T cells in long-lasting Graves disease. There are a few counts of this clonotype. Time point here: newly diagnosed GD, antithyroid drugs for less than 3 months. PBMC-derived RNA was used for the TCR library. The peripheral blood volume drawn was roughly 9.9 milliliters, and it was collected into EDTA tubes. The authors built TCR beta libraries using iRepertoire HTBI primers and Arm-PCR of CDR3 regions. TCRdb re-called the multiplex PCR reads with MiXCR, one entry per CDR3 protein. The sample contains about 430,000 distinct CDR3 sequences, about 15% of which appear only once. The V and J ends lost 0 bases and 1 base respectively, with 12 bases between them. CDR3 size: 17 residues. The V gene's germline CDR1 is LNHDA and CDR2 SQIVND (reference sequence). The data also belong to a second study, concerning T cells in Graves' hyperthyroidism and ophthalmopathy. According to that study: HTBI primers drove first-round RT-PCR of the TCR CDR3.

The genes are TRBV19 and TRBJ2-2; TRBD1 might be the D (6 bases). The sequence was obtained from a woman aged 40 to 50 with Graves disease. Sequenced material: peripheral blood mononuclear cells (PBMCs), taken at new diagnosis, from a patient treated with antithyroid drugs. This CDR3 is CASSIDPDSMNTGELFF. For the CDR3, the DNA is TGTGCCAGTAGTATAGATCCGGACAGTATGAACACCGGGGAGCTGTTTTTT.